This T cell receptor beta chain was obtained from a study of shared clonotypes between healthy human individuals. Study-level results: With several donors compared, around 4.7% of naive CD4 clonotypes were shared.

The CDR3 extends over 14 amino acids. V lost 1 base and J 2 bases, leaving 9 bases between the germline ends. CDR1 is SGHAT, CDR2 FQNNGV, per germline. The donors, healthy adults who were HIV-negative, had experienced no recent acute infections or vaccinations. Comments on this clone: The antigen remains undetermined.

TCRdb's copy holds only in-frame clones and misses some; the assay was immunoSEQ multiplex PCR. The data show about 2.3 million clones, about 90% seen once. Material: naive CD4+ T cells from PBMCs. Subset defined: CD45RA+ positively selected. The V gene is TRBV11-2, the J gene TRBJ2-7; possible D gene TRBD2, 6 bases. The clonotype was recovered from a man aged 18-30 years in good health. Some clones in this sample may be carry-over from other donors' samples. CDR3 bases: TGTGCCAGCAGCTTAGGCCCGGGGGCCTACGAGCAGTACTTC. It is translated as CASSLGPGAYEQYF.